The 9 T cell receptor beta chains in this list originate from one sample, sequenced in a study of beta chain features in type 1 diabetes. What was sequenced were expressed TCRB transcripts, since all of the isolated RNA had been reverse transcribed. Some clones are missing from TCRdb's copy, which holds only in-frame ones; the method was immunoSEQ multiplex PCR. The sample lists under 900,000 clones, 17% seen once, with around 0.02% in the top ten. Sequenced sample: naive CD4+ T cells from blood. The source is a woman aged 18-29 years in good health.

This chain connects TRBV7-6 to TRBJ2-7; D gene unclear. With 5 bases removed from V and 9 bases from J, the gap between germline ends came to 23 bases. Per germline, CDR1 SGHVS and CDR2 FNYEAQ. The CDR3 loop spans 15 amino acids. CDR3 amino acids: CASSPRTGVLAGQYF. DNA of the CDR3: TGTGCCAGCAGCCCCAGGACGGGTGTCCTGGCCGGGCAGTACTTC.

This clone was observed a handful of times. The rearrangement joins TRBV19 to TRBJ1-1, with D perhaps TRBD1 (5 bases). The V gene lost 5 bases and the J gene lost 6 bases, with 16 bases spanning the gap. CDR3 size: 14 residues. Germline CDR1 and CDR2: LNHDA and SQIVND (reference sequence). CDR3 in amino acids: CASSQQITGSEAFF. The CDR3 bases are TGTGCCAGTAGTCAACAAATTACAGGATCTGAAGCTTTCTTT.

A few counts support this clone. This sequence joins TRBV9 and TRBJ2-1; 7 bases line up with TRBD2. Germline loops: CDR1 SGDLS, CDR2 YYNGEE. The CDR3 loop spans 15 amino acids. V shed 0 bases and J 9 bases; nucleotides not matched to a gene: 9. CDR3 residues: CASSVAGTLAVEQFF. CDR3 nucleotides: TGTGCCAGCAGCGTAGCTGGGACCCTAGCGGTTGAGCAGTTCTTC.

J is TRBJ1-5 and V is TRBV7-2; no reliable D call. The CDR3 has 15 residues. The germline CDR1 and CDR2 sequences are SGHTA and FQGNSA. Deletions cut 1 base from V and 2 bases from J, with 9 bases between. The CDR3 DNA reads as TGTGCCAGCAGCTTAGAAACCTGGGGCAATCAGCCCCAGCATTTT. Protein product: CASSLETWGNQPQHF.

This rearrangement joins TRBV19 to TRBJ2-1, with 7 bases fitting TRBD2. The CDR3 has 13 residues. V shed 6 bases, J shed 13 bases, and the junction held 12 bases outside the gene matches. Germline V gene sequence: CDR1 LNHDA, CDR2 SQIVND (reference sequence). The CDR3 DNA is TGTGCCAGTAGGCCAGAAGCGGGATCTGGTCAGTTCTTC. This encodes CASRPEAGSGQFF.

This clone was detected only a few times. V is TRBV19 and J is TRBJ2-1, with 8 bases lining up with TRBD2. J gave up 0 bases and V 3 bases, and 4 bases lay outside the gene matches. CDR1 LNHDA and CDR2 SQIVND come from the germline V gene (reference sequence). CDR3 length: 16 amino acids. The CDR3 sequence is CASSMTSASSYNEQFF. CDR3 nucleotide sequence: TGTGCCAGTAGTATGACTAGCGCAAGCTCCTACAATGAGCAGTTCTTC.

This clone was counted only a few times. The chain has TRBV5-1 and TRBJ2-3; D not certain. V lost 0 bases, J lost 0 bases, and 8 bases lay in between. The CDR3 is made up of 15 amino acids. Germline V CDR1 and CDR2: SGHRS, YFSETQ. The CDR3 region is CASSLAIGSTDTQYF. DNA for the CDR3: TGCGCCAGCAGCTTGGCTATCGGGAGCACAGATACGCAGTATTTT. Supplemented by reference TRBV5-1 and TRBJ2-3, the full variable domain reads KAGVTQTPRYLIKTRGQQVTLSCSPISGHRSVSWYQQTPGQGLQFLFEYFSETQRNKGNFPGRFSGRQFSNSRSEMNVSTLELGDSALYLCASSLAIGSTDTQYFGPGTRLTVL.

The rearrangement links TRBV18 to TRBJ1-5, with D perhaps matching TRBD1 (6 bases). CDR3 length equals 16 residues. V shed 3 bases and J shed 0 bases, with 12 bases lying between them. The germline V gene has CDR1 KGHSH and CDR2 LQKENI. The DNA of the CDR3 is TGTGCCAGCTCACCGGGGGCGGGTTATAGCAATCAGCCCCAGCATTTT. Residues: CASSPGAGYSNQPQHF.

The chain has TRBV18 and TRBJ2-7; 14 bases fit TRBD2. The CDR3 extends over 15 amino acids. The germline V gene encodes CDR1 KGHSH and CDR2 LQKENI. Trimming took 5 bases from V and 5 from J; bases not matched to a gene: 5. CDR3 DNA sequence: TGTGCCAGCTCAAGGGGGACTAGCGGGAGTAACGAGCAGTACTTC. As protein: CASSRGTSGSNEQYF.